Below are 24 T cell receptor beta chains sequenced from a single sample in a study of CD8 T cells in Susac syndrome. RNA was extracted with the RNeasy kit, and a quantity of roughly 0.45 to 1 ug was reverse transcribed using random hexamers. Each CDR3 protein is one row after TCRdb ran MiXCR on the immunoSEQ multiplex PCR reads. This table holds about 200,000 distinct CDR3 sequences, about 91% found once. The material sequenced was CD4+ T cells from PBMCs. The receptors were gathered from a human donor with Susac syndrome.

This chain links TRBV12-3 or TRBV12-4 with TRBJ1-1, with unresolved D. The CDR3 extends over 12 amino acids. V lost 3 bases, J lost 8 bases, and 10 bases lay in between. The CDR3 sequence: CASSLYPGEAFF. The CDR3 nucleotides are TGTGCCAGCAGTTTGTACCCGGGAGAAGCTTTCTTT.

CDR3 nucleotide sequence: TGCGCCAGCAGCCCACTAGCGGGAGCGTCCTACGAGCAGTACTTC. Translation gives CASSPLAGASYEQYF. V gene TRBV5-1 combines with J gene TRBJ2-7, with 11 bases aligning to TRBD2. V lost 4 bases, J lost 1 base, and 4 bases stayed unmatched. The germline V gene encodes CDR1 SGHRS and CDR2 YFSETQ. The CDR3 runs to 15 residues.

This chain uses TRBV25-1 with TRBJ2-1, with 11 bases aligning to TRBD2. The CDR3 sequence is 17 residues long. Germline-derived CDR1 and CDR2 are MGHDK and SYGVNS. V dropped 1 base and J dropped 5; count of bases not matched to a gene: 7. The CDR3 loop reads CASSEFLTSGKDNEQFF. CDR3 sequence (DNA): TGTGCCAGCAGTGAATTTCTGACTAGCGGGAAAGACAATGAGCAGTTCTTC. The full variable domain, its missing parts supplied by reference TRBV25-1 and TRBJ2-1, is EADIYQTPRYLVIGTGKKITLECSQTMGHDKMYWYQQDPGMELHLIHYSYGVNSTEKGDLSSESTVSRIRTEHFPLTLESARPSHTSQYLCASSEFLTSGKDNEQFFGPGTRLTVL.

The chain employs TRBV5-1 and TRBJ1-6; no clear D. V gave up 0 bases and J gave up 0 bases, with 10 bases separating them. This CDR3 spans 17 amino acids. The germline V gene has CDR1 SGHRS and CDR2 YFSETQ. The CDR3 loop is CASSLEATRSYNSPLHF. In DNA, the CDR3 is TGCGCCAGCAGCTTGGAGGCGACCCGCTCCTATAATTCACCCCTCCACTTT.

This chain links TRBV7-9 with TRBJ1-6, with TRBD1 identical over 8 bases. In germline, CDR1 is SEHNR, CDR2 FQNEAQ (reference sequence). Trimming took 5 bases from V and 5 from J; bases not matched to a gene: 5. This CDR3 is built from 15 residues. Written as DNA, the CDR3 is TGTGCCAGCAGCCTAGGACAGGGCGATAATTCACCCCTCCACTTT. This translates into CASSLGQGDNSPLHF.

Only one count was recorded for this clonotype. DNA of the CDR3: TGCGCCAGCAGCCTGGAATTGGGGCTGTTCACTGAAGCTTTCTTT. Translating it yields CASSLELGLFTEAFF. This chain links TRBV5-1 with TRBJ1-1, with a possible D match to TRBD1 (5 bases). Trimming took 4 bases from V and 4 from J, leaving 17 bases between them. The CDR3 runs to 15 residues. Per the germline V gene, CDR1 is SGHRS and CDR2 is YFSETQ.

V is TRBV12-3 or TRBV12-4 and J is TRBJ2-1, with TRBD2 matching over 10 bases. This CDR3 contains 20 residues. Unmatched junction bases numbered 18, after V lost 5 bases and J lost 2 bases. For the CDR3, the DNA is TGTGCCAGCAGTGGTATGGACTCAGCGGGGGGGCCTAGGACCTACAATGAGCAGTTCTTC. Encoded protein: CASSGMDSAGGPRTYNEQFF.

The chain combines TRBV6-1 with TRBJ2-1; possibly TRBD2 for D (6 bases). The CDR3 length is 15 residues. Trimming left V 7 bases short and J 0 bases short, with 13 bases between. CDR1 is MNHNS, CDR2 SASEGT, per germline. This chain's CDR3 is CASTLETSSYNEQFF. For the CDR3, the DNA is TGTGCCAGCACTCTCGAGACTAGCTCCTACAATGAGCAGTTCTTC.

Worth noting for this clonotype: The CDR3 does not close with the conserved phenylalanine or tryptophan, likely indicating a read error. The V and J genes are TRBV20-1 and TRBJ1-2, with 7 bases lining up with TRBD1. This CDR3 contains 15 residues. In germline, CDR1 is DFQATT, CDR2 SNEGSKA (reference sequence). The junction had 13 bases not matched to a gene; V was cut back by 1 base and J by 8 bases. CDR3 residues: CSARGEARGGGGYTL. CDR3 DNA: TGCAGTGCTAGAGGCGAAGCCAGGGGAGGGGGCGGCTACACCCTC.

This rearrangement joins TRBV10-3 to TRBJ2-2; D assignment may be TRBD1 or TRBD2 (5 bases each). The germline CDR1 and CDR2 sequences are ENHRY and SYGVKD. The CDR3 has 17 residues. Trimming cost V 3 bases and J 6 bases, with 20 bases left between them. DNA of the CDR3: TGTGCCATCAGTGAACGGAAACCAGGGACCGACGCCGGGGAGCTGTTTTTT. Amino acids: CAISERKPGTDAGELFF.

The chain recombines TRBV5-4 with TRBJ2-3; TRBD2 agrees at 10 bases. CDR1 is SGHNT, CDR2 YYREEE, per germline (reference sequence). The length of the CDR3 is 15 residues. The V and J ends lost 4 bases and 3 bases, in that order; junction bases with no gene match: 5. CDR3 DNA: TGTGCCAGCAGCCAGACTAGCGGGCAGACAGATACGCAGTATTTT. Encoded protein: CASSQTSGQTDTQYF.

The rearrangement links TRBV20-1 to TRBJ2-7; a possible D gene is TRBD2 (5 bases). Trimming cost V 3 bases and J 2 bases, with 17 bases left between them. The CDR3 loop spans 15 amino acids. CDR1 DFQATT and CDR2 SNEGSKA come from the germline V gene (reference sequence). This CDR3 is CSASITGKVPYEQYF. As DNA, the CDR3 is TGCAGTGCTAGTATCACGGGAAAGGTCCCCTACGAGCAGTACTTC.

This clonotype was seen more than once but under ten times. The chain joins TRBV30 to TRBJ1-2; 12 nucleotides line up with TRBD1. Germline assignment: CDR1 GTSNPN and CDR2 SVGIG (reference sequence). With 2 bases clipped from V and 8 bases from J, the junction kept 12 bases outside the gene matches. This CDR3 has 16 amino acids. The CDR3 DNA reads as TGTGCCTGGAGTAATACCGGGACAGGGGGCGCGGGCGGCTACACCTTC. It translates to CAWSNTGTGGAGGYTF.

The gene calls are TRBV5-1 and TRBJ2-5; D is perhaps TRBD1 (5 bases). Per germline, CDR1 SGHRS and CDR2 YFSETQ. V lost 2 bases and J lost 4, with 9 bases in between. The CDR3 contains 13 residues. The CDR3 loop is CASSFDRRETQYF. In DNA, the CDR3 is TGCGCCAGCAGCTTCGACAGAAGAGAGACCCAGTACTTC.

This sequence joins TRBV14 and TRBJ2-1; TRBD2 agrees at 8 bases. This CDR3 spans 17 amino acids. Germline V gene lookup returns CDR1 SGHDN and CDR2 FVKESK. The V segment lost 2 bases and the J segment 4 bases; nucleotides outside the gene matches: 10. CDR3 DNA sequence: TGTGCCAGCAGCCAATGGACGGGAGGGTCCGAGTACAATGAGCAGTTCTTC. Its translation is CASSQWTGGSEYNEQFF. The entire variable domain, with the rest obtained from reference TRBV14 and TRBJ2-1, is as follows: EAGVTQFPSHSVIEKGQTVTLRCDPISGHDNLYWYRRVMGKEIKFLLHFVKESKQDESGMPNNRFLAERTGGTYSTLKVQPAELEDSGVYFCASSQWTGGSEYNEQFFGPGTRLTVL.

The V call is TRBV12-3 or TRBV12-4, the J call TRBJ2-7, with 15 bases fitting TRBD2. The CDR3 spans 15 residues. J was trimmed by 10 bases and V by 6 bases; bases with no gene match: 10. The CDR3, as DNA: TGTGCCAGCAGCCCGGGACTAGCGGGGGGTCTGGGACAGTACTTC. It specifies CASSPGLAGGLGQYF.

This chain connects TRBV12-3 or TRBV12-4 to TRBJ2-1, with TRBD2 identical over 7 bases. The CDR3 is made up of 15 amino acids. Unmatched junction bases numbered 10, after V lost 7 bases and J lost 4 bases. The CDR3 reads CASIPGGGPYNEQFF. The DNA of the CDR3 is TGTGCCAGCATACCCGGGGGAGGGCCATACAATGAGCAGTTCTTC.

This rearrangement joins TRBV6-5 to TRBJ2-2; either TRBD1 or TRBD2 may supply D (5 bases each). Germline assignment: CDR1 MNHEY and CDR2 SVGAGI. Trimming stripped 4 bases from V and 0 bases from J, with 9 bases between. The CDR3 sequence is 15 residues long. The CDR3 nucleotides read TGTGCCAGCAGTTTCGGGACGGCGAACACCGGGGAGCTGTTTTTT. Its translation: CASSFGTANTGELFF.

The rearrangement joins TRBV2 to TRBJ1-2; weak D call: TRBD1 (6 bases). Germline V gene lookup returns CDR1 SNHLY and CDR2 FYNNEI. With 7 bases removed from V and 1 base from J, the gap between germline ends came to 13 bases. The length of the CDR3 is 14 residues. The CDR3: CASTDSRNNYGYTF. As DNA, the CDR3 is TGTGCCAGCACGGACAGTCGGAATAACTATGGCTACACCTTC.

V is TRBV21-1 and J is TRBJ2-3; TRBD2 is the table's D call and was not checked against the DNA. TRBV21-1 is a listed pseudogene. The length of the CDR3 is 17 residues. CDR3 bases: TGTGCCAGCAGCTCATATGGGGGGACTAGCGGTACAGATACGCAGTATTTT. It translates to CASSSYGGTSGTDTQYF.

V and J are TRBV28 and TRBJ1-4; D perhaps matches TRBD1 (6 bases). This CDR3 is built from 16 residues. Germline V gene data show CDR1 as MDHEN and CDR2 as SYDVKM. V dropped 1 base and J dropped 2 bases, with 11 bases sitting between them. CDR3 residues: CASSLSGQSTNEKLFF. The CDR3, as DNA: TGTGCCAGCAGTTTATCCGGACAGAGTACTAATGAAAAACTGTTTTTT. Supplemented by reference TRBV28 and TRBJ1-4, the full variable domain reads DVKVTQSSRYLVKRTGEKVFLECVQDMDHENMFWYRQDPGLGLRLIYFSYDVKMKEKGDIPEGYSVSREKKERFSLILESASTNQTSMYLCASSLSGQSTNEKLFFGSGTQLSVL.

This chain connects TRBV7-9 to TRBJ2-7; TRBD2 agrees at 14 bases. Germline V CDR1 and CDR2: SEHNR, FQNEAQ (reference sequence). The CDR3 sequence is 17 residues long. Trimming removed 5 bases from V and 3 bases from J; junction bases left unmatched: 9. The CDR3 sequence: CASSKKGLAGAIYEQYF. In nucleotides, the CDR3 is TGTGCCAGCAGCAAAAAGGGACTAGCGGGAGCCATCTACGAGCAGTACTTC.

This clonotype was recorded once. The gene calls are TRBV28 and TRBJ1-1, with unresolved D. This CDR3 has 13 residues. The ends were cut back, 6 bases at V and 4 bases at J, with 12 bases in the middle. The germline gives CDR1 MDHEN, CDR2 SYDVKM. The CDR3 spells CASRRTSSTEAFF. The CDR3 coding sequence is TGTGCCAGCAGGCGGACTAGTAGCACTGAAGCTTTCTTT. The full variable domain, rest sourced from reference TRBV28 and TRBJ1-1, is DVKVTQSSRYLVKRTGEKVFLECVQDMDHENMFWYRQDPGLGLRLIYFSYDVKMKEKGDIPEGYSVSREKKERFSLILESASTNQTSMYLCASRRTSSTEAFFGQGTRLTVV.

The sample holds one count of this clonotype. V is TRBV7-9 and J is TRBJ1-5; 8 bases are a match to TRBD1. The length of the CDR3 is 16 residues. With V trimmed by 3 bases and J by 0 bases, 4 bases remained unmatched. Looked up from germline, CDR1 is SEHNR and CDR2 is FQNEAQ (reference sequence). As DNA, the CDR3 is TGTGCCAGCAGCTTTGGACAGGGAAGTAGCAATCAGCCCCAGCATTTT. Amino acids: CASSFGQGSSNQPQHF.